This T cell receptor beta chain was sequenced in a study of T cell responses to AZD1222 COVID-19 vaccine. Sequenced by immunoSEQ multiplex PCR; TCRdb stores in-frame clones only, minus some. The repertoire holds approximately 110,000 clones, with roughly 87% as singletons. This CDR3 contains 13 residues. The V and J ends lost 0 bases and 7 bases respectively, with 4 bases between them. The germline gives CDR1 LNHDA, CDR2 SQIVND (reference sequence). This sample comprised peripheral blood, obtained on day 0 of AZD1222 vaccination. The J gene is TRBJ1-6, the V gene TRBV19; D ambiguous. The clonotype was recovered from an adult in good health. Written as DNA, the CDR3 is TGTGCCAGTAGTATAGAACGGAATTCACCCCTCCACTTT. Protein: CASSIERNSPLHF.